This T cell receptor (beta chain) is from a study of monozygotic twins with inflammatory bowel disease. Findings and caveats of the study: Especially where disease activity was present, IBD patients had fewer clonotypes in common with others than healthy twins did.

Each TCR library used about 3.5 ug of total RNA. Following a re-call of the 5' RACE reads, TCRdb has one entry per CDR3 protein and lacks DNA. The sample table sets out 420,000 or so distinct CDR3 sequences. This CDR3 is built from 14 residues. CDR1 is SQVTM and CDR2 is ANQGSEA in the germline V gene. Notes on this clonotype: The target antigen is unknown.

J is TRBJ2-4 and V is TRBV29-1; TCRdb returns TRBD2, unconfirmable since there is no DNA. Sequenced sample: blood. The clonotype originates from a human donor with ulcerative colitis or Crohn's disease, or a healthy co-twin of an affected twin (not recorded which). The CDR3 region is CSVELAVAKNIQYF.